This T cell receptor beta chain emerged from a study of early T cells in non-severe SARS-CoV-2 infection. About the study: Bulk RNA isolated from unsorted whole blood underwent sequencing; chains were not paired. Points from the study as a whole: In VDJdb matching, anti-spike CD8 responses were favored while private and CD4 specificities went missing.

Tagging with unique molecular identifiers was applied to individual cDNA molecules. TCRdb called the 5' RACE reads again in MiXCR, with one record for every CDR3 protein. The sample lists 40,000 to 45,000 distinct CDR3 sequences, 5.5% to 7.5% seen once, with about a fifth in the top ten. This clonotype was seen ten or more times. No antigen is known for it. The CDR3 runs to 13 residues. The germline gives CDR1 SGHTA, CDR2 FQGNSA. The V end lost 5 bases, the J end lost 7 bases, and 12 bases lay between the germline ends. This chain uses TRBV7-2 with TRBJ1-5; TRBD1 is a possible D gene (6 bases). The clonotype comes from an adult who was a healthcare worker with PCR-confirmed SARS-CoV-2 infection or an uninfected control (not recorded which). This specimen was whole blood, taken at baseline. CDR3 nucleotide sequence: TGTGCCAGCAGCCCGCCGACAGGACAGCCCCAGCATTTT. Its protein is CASSPPTGQPQHF.